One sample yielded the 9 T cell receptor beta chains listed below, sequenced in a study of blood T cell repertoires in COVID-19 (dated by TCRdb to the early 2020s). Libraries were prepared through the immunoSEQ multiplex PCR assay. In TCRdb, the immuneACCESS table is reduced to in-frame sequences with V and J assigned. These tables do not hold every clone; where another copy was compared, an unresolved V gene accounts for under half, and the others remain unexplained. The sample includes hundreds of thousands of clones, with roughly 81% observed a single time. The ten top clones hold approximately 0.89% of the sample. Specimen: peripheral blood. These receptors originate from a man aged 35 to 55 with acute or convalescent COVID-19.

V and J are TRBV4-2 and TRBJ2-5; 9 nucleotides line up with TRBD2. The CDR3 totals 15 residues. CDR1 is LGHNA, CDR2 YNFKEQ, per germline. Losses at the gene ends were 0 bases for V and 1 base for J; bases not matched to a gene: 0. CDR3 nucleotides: TGTGCCAGCAGCCAAGAGCGGGGGGGCCAAGAGACCCAGTACTTC. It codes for CASSQERGGQETQYF.

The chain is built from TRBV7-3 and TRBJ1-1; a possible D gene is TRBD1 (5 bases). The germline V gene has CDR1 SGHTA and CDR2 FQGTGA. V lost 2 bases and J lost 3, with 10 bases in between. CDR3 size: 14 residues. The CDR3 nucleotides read TGTGCCAGCAGCTTACAGGGTGGGGACACTGAAGCTTTCTTT. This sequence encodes CASSLQGGDTEAFF.

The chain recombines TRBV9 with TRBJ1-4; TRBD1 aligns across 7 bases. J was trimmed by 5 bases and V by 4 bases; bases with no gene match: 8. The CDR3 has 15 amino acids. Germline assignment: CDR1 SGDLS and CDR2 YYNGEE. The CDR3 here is CASSLSGTVNEKLFF. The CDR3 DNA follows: TGTGCCAGCAGCTTATCCGGGACAGTGAATGAAAAACTGTTTTTT.

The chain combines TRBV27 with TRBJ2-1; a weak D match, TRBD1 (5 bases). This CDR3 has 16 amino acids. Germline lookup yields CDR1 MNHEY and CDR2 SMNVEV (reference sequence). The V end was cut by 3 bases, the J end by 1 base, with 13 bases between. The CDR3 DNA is TGTGCCAGCAGTTTCCTGACAGCCCGGTCCTACAATGAGCAGTTCTTC. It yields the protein CASSFLTARSYNEQFF.

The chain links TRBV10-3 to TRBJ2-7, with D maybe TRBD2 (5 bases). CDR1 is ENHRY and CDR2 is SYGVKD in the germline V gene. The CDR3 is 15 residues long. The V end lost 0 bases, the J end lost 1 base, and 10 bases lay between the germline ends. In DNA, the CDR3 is TGTGCCATCAGTGAGTCTGAGGGATCGTCCTACGAGCAGTACTTC. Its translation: CAISESEGSSYEQYF.

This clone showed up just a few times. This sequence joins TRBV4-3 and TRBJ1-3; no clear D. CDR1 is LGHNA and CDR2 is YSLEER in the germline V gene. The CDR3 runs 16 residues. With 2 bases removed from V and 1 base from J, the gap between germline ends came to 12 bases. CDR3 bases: TGCGCCAGCAGCCAATTCCTACCGGGATCTGGAAACACCATATATTTT. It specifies CASSQFLPGSGNTIYF.

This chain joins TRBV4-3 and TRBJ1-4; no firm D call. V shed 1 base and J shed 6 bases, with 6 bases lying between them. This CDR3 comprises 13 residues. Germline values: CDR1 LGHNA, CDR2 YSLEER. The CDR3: CASSQGQYEKLFF. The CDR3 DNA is TGCGCCAGCAGCCAAGGGCAGTATGAAAAACTGTTTTTT.

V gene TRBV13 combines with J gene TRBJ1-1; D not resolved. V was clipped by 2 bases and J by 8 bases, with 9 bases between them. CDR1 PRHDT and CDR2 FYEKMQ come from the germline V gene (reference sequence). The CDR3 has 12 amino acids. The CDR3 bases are TGTGCCAGCAGCTTACCACCTAAGGAAGCTTTCTTT. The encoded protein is CASSLPPKEAFF.

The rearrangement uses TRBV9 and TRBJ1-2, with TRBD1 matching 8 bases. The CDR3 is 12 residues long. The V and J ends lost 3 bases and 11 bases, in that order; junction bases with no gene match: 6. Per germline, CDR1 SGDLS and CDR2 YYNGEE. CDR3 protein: CASSDWTGRYTF. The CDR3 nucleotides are TGTGCCAGCAGCGACTGGACAGGGAGGTACACCTTC.